The rows below give T cell receptor beta chains drawn from one sample of a study of human T cells and chemical hapten exposure. From the RACE reads, TCRdb called clonotypes with MiXCR, one entry per CDR3 protein. The repertoire includes about 97,000 distinct CDR3 sequences, less than 35% of them detected once, and around 10% sits in the top ten. Sequencing used whole blood, obtained in connection with sensitization to the hapten diphenylcyclopropenone (DPC). Receptors were obtained from a man aged 40-55 years with alopecia areata. Some clones in this sample may be carry-over from other donors' samples. CDR3s include the opening cysteine and the closing phenylalanine or tryptophan. The D gene is left open where the match is weak. The size of a clone is reported for some rows only, either as once, few or many, or as a class for expanded clones.

clone_size	v_call	d_call	j_call	cdr3_aa	cdr3_nt
few	TRBV20-1	NA	TRBJ2-4	CSASGQGFKNIQYF	TGCAGTGCTAGTGGCCAGGGATTTAAAAACATTCAGTACTTC
few	TRBV12-5	NA	TRBJ2-5	CASSPPMNQETQYF	TGTGCTAGCAGTCCCCCTATGAACCAAGAGACCCAGTACTTC
few	TRBV6-1	TRBD2	TRBJ2-7	CASTRGLAGNEQYF	TGTGCCAGCACCCGGGGACTAGCGGGAAACGAGCAGTACTTC
NA	TRBV7-2	TRBD1	TRBJ1-6	CASSSQRTGHNSPLHF	TGTGCCAGCAGCTCCCAGAGGACAGGACATAATTCACCCCTCCACTTT
once	TRBV4-1	TRBD1	TRBJ1-1	CASSQEGTGSTEAFF	TGCGCCAGCAGCCAAGAAGGGACAGGGAGTACTGAAGCTTTCTTT
few	TRBV28	TRBD1	TRBJ1-5	CATASGGMIHSNQPQHF	TGTGCCACCGCTTCAGGGGGCATGATTCATAGCAATCAGCCCCAGCATTTT
NA	TRBV9	TRBD2	TRBJ2-3	CASSVASGIGGDTQYF	TGTGCCAGCAGCGTGGCTAGCGGGATTGGCGGAGATACGCAGTATTTT
NA	TRBV6-6	NA	TRBJ2-3	CASSRQPVGDTDTQYF	TGTGCCAGCAGCCGGCAGCCGGTGGGGGATACAGATACGCAGTATTTT
medium-sized	TRBV7-8	TRBD2	TRBJ2-1	CASSPRLREGPNEQFF	TGTGCCAGCAGCCCCCGCCTCCGGGAGGGCCCCAATGAGCAGTTCTTC
once	TRBV5-4	TRBD2	TRBJ2-1	CASSSMTSDRDNEQFF	TGTGCCAGCAGCTCCATGACTAGCGACCGGGACAATGAGCAGTTCTTC
NA	TRBV6-6	TRBD2	TRBJ2-7	CASSSTRLAPDEQYF	TGTGCCAGCAGTTCCACCCGACTAGCCCCTGACGAGCAGTACTTC
once	TRBV6-2/TRBV6-3	TRBD2	TRBJ2-5	CASSPGGPKETQYF	TGTGCCAGCAGCCCGGGAGGGCCCAAAGAGACCCAGTACTTC
NA	TRBV5-1	TRBD2	TRBJ2-1	CASSLDGTSGTEQFF	TGCGCCAGCAGCTTGGACGGGACTAGCGGGACTGAGCAGTTCTTC
NA	TRBV18	NA	TRBJ2-1	CASSSVESDKGEQFF	TGTGCCAGCTCATCAGTGGAAAGCGATAAGGGTGAGCAGTTCTTC
NA	TRBV5-5	NA	TRBJ1-1	CASSPAAGFEAFF	TGTGCCAGCAGCCCCGCCGCCGGATTCGAAGCTTTCTTT
NA	TRBV5-1	NA	TRBJ2-7	CASSRGLSSYEQYF	TGCGCCAGCAGCAGAGGACTAAGCTCCTACGAGCAGTACTTC
NA	TRBV12-3/TRBV12-4	TRBD1	TRBJ2-3	CASSLGQGARDTQYF	TGTGCCAGCAGTTTAGGACAGGGGGCGAGAGATACGCAGTATTTT
few	TRBV6-1	NA	TRBJ2-1	CASNYRGVGGSASLDEQFF	TGTGCCAGCAATTACAGGGGTGTTGGAGGGAGTGCTTCTTTGGATGAGCAGTTCTTC
NA	TRBV6-6	TRBD2	TRBJ2-1	CASSYRASGSNEQFF	TGTGCCAGCAGTTACCGGGCTAGCGGGAGCAATGAGCAGTTCTTC
NA	TRBV4-2	TRBD1	TRBJ1-3	CASSKGQAGNTIYF	TGTGCCAGCAGTAAGGGACAGGCCGGAAACACCATATATTTT
NA	TRBV7-2	NA	TRBJ2-1	CASSSSRSSYNEQFF	TGTGCCAGCAGCTCCTCGAGGAGCTCCTACAATGAGCAGTTCTTC
few	TRBV7-9	TRBD1	TRBJ2-5	CASSQGQVYQETQYF	TGTGCCAGCAGCCAGGGACAGGTGTACCAAGAGACCCAGTACTTC
NA	TRBV28	NA	TRBJ2-3	CASSREFPTDTQYF	TGTGCCAGCAGTCGAGAATTTCCAACAGATACGCAGTATTTT
NA	TRBV27	NA	TRBJ1-1	CASSSTPGVTEAFF	TGTGCCAGCAGTTCCACCCCTGGTGTCACTGAAGCTTTCTTT
NA	TRBV6-2/TRBV6-3	NA	TRBJ2-1	CASSYSATKGADNEQFF	TGTGCCAGCAGTTACTCCGCCACTAAAGGGGCGGATAATGAGCAGTTCTTC
NA	TRBV19	NA	TRBJ1-5	CATGRDTNQPQHF	TGTGCCACTGGGAGGGACACCAATCAGCCCCAGCATTTT
many	TRBV19	NA	TRBJ1-1	CASRAGEGTEAFF	TGTGCCAGTAGGGCGGGCGAAGGCACTGAAGCTTTCTTT
NA	TRBV6-1	TRBD1	TRBJ1-5	CASSAGQGNQPQHF	TGTGCCAGCAGCGCGGGACAGGGTAATCAGCCCCAGCATTTT
NA	TRBV28	NA	TRBJ2-2	CASSLEVTVCGELFF	TGTGCCAGCAGTTTGGAAGTAACGGTCTGTGGGGAGCTGTTTTTT
few	TRBV3-1	TRBD1	TRBJ1-6	CASSPTGIGSPLHF	TGTGCCAGCAGCCCGACAGGGATAGGATCACCCCTCCACTTT
NA	TRBV28	NA	TRBJ1-2	CASSLQLDYGYTF	TGTGCCAGCAGTTTACAGTTAGACTATGGCTACACCTTC
many	TRBV10-3	NA	TRBJ2-7	CANAPASTYEQYF	TGTGCCAACGCCCCGGCCTCAACCTACGAGCAGTACTTC
NA	TRBV7-9	TRBD1	TRBJ1-6	CASSPRTGGSSPLHF	TGTGCCAGCAGCCCGCGGACAGGGGGAAGTTCACCCCTCCACTTT